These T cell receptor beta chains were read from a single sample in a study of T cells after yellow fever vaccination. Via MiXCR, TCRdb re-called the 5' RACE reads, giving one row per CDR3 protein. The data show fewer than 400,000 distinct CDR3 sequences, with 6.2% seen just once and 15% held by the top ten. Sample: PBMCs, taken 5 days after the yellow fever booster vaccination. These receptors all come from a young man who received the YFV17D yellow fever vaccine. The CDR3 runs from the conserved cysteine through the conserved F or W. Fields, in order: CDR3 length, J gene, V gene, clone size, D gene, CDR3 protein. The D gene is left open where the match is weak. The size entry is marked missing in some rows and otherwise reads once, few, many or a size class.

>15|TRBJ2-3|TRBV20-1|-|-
CSARLARGFTDTQYF
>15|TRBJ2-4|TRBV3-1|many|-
CASSTWDRDKNIQYF
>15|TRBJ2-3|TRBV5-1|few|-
CASSLAGTYTDTQYF
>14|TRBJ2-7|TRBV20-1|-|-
CSASSGGFPYEQYF
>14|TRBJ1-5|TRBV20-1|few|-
CSARGDGGGQPQHF
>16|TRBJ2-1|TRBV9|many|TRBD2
CASSPLGRESIGEQFF
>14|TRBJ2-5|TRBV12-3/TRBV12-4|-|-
CASRHSGAKETQYF
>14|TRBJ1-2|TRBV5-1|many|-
CASSLSGGSYGYTF
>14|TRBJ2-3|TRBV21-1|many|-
CASSKKANTDTQYF
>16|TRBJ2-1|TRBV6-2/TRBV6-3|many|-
CASSYPPAGLYNEQFF
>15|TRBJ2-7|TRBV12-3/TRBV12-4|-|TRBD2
CASSQLTSGTYEQYF
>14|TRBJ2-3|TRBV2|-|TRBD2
CAGRQREYGDTQYF
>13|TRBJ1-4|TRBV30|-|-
CAWSVNVNEKLFF
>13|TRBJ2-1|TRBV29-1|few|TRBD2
CSVLSGRYYEQFF
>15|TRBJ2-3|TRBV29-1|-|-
CSVQKRSTPTDTQYF
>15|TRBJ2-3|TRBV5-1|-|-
CASSSGGVGTDTQYF
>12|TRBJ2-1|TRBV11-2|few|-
CASSVSHNEQFF
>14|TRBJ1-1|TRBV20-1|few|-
CSAIPPGAATEAFF
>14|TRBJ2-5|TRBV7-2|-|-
CASRPLAGTGTQYF
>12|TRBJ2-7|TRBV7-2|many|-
CASSLVAYEQYF
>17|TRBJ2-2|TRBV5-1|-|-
CASSQRDGQGDTGELFF
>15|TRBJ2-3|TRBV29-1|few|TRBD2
CSVRLGTTSTDTQYF
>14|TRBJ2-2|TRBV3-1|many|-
CASREREPPGELFF
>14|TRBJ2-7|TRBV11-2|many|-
CASSPTGFQAEQYF
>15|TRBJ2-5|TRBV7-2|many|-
CASSPRPDSKETQYF
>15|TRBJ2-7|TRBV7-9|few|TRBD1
CASSYTGDSSYEQYF
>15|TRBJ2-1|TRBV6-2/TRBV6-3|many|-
CASSYGAGNYNEQFF
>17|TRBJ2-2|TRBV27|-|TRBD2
CASSLLAGDWGTGELFF
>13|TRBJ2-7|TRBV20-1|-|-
CSAEAGQYYEQYF
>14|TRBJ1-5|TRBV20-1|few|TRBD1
CSARPGTDYQPQHF
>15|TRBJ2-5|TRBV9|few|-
CASSVGYRRTETQYF
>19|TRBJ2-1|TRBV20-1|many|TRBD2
CSARSLPLPGGLVVNEQFF
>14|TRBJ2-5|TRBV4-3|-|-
CASSQDRTSETQYF
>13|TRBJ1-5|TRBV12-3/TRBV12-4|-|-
CASSAGPNQPQHF
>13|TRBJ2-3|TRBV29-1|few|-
CSALTGSVDTQYF
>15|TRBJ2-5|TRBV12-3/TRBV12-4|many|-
CASSPRLVFRETQYF
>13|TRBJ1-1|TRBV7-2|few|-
CASSLTGQTEAFF
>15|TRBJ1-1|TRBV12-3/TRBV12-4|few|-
CASSPEIGMNTEAFF
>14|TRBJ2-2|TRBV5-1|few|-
CASLPPGNTGELFF
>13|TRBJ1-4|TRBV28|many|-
CASSLVGSEKLFF
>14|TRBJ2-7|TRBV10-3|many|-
CAIGKGQRSYEQYF
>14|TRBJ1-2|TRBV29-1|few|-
CSVDEAGGGNGYTF
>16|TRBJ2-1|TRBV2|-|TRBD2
CASSPELAGPYNEQFF
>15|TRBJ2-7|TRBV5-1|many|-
CASSPPGGAHLEQYF
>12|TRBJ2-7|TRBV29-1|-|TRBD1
CSVTQGTYEQYF
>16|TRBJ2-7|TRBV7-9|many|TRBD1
CASSSSRDRDPYEQYF
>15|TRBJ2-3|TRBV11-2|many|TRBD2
CASSFSGSTTDTQYF
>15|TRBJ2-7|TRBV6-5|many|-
CASSSSHGLNYEQYF
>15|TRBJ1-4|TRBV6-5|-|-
CASSSSRITNEKLFF
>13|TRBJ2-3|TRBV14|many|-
CASSQLLGDTQYF
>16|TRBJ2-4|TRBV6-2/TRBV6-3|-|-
CASTEQARLAKNIQYF
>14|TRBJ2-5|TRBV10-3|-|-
CAISEPGQKETQYF
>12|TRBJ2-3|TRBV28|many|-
CASSLKGFTQYF
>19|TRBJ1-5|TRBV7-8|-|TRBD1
CASSLERFRRDRHNQPQHF
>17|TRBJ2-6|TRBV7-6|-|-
CASSSSPHRSGANVLTF
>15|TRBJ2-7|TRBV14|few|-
CASSQGPLRQDEQYF
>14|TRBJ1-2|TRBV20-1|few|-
CSARDFPGDYGYTF
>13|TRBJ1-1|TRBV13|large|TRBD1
CASSLGTGTEAFF
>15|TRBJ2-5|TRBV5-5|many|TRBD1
CASSLSGDRAVGQYF
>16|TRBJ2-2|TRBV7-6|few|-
CASSLGGKASAGELFF